This TCR beta chain is drawn from a study of T cell responses to AZD1222 COVID-19 vaccine (TCRdb year 2021). Regarding the research as a whole: AZD1222 recipients given second doses at about 4 weeks or at about 12 weeks were pooled, since spike-specific TCR depth and breadth were not found to differ between the two schedules. Trial participants were enrolled by age into subgroups of 18-55, 56-69 and 70-plus years, and 148, 28 and 57 TCR-sequenced participants, respectively, were included in these subgroups. A total of just over 230 trial participants underwent TCR sequencing, of whom roughly 210 had received two doses of AZD1222 and some 26 had received two doses of the MenACWY control vaccine. The paper as a whole reports these results and caveats: CD4 TCRs associated with the vaccine covered the entire spike protein, and the dominant responses were in regions 160-218 and 743-854. In the small 56-69-year group, the increase in depth fell short of significance, most likely because of low power. Nearly half of unique spike-specific TCRs reportedly recognized epitopes outside regions mutated in the B.1.351 and B.1.1.7 variants. After two AZD1222 doses, spike-specific TCR breadth and depth were significantly higher than at day 0 and than in MenACWY recipients. Conclusions about previously exposed vaccinees are limited because only six or seven AZD1222 recipients were SARS-CoV-2 seropositive at baseline. No day 14 peak-response samples were available, so repertoires were characterized only after the peak T cell response. Participants were mostly white British and included more females than males, and it was suggested by the authors that clonal diversity may have been underestimated.

V gives up 0 bases and J gives up 4 bases, and the segment between their germline ends measures 10 bases. From a lookup of the germline V gene, CDR1 and CDR2 are SGHTA and FQGNSA. CDR3 length: 15 amino acids, cysteine to phenylalanine. Only the CDR3 DNA is retained, 45 bases long and in frame from the first base. The CDR3 regions of human TCRbeta chains were analyzed by immunosequencing. On the study's bioinformatics: Repertoire TCRs were matched against a reference library of SARS-CoV-2-specific TCRs generated with the MIRA antigen-specificity platform. Breadth was defined as the fraction of unique TCRs that were SARS-CoV-2-associated. Depth was defined as the fraction of total T cells that were SARS-CoV-2-associated. Using the MIRA data, each spike-specific TCR was assigned both to the spike region to which the TCR was reactive and to a CD4 or CD8 class. Log10-transformed breadth and depth values were compared by one-way ANOVA with Sidak's multiple comparisons tests. Here the immuneACCESS table is served through TCRdb, limited to in-frame sequences with V and J called. Missing clones are a known gap in these copies; in checked studies unresolved V genes cover under half, and the rest lacks a known reason. V and J calls and clone size follow that table, whereas D and trimming were derived from the DNA. The sample table lists about 140,000 clones, roughly 90% of them with a count of one. The top ten clones comprise 2.5% to 4% of the sample.

Explained via the paper, the time point label denotes: baseline before first vaccination. Vaccinee samples came from UK trials COV001 and COV002, including a single-blind randomized controlled phase 2/3 trial of AZD1222 (ChAdOx1 nCoV-19) in healthy adults. Trial participant PBMC samples were collected at day 0 and day 28 after the second dose for TCRbeta chain sequencing. Notes on this clone: There is no known antigen for this receptor. Base qualities were left out, and no much larger clone turns up one base away.

The sequence joins TRBV7-2 to TRBJ2-1; the D gene lacks a confident call. The sequences come from peripheral blood, collected on day 0 of AZD1222 vaccination. This TCR was sampled from an adult in good health. The DNA sequence is as follows: TGTGCCAGCAGCTTAGCCTTTGGGCAGTACAATGAGCAGTTCTTC. This codes for CASSLAFGQYNEQFF.